What follows is one TCR beta chain and its context. Its target is unknown. The sample contains more than one DNA sequence encoding this CDR3. The data were obtained in a study of shared clonotypes between healthy human individuals. Regarding the study as a whole: The rarefaction results pointed to incomplete sorted-subset sequencing despite large depth. Expectations were that clonotype sharing among donors would be affected by sequencing depth. The study drew on few donors, limiting represented genetic and exposure-history diversity.

Researchers partitioned CD4+ cells into CD45RA+ naive and CD45RA-negative memory subsets. Libraries were prepared by immunoSEQ multiplex PCR; TCRdb keeps only in-frame clonotypes and omits some of them. Here the sample spans 550,000 to 850,000 clones, approximately 79% being singletons. Germline CDR1 SGHAT, CDR2 FQNNGV. CDR3 length: 13 amino acids. Trimming left V 4 bases short and J 4 bases short, with 10 bases between. The J gene is TRBJ2-5, the V gene TRBV11-2; D is perhaps TRBD1 or TRBD2 (5 bases each). Material: memory CD4+ T cells sorted from blood. The subset is: CD45RA-negative fraction. The clonotype was recovered from a woman in her 30s in good health. The CDR3 coding sequence is TGTGCCAGCAGCTCCCGGGGCGGAGAGACCCAGTACTTC. As protein: CASSSRGGETQYF.